This T cell receptor (beta chain) was recovered during a study of blood T cell repertoires in COVID-19 (dated by TCRdb to 2020 to 2022). Looking at the study overall: The collaborator samples originated in the United States, Italy and Spain and spanned the acute and convalescent phases of COVID-19. The material from the prospective study consisted of cDNA or gDNA derived from T cells, B-cell-depleted T cells, or PBMCs. Subjects who had been exposed to COVID-19, were actively infected with it, or had recovered from it provided the deeply sampled blood TCRbeta repertoires that made up the dataset. The repertoires were released in a freely available public database meant as a resource for research on the immune response to SARS-CoV-2. Samples were obtained from the ongoing ImmuneRACE study (first 160 participants) and from over 1,000 subjects provided by 6 global collaborators. Sample metadata almost always included a de-identified subject ID, COVID-19 status, age in years and sex. Where available, HLA class I and class II types were taken from metadata supplied by the sample provider and were not determined by assay-based typing.

A remark on this clone: Its specific antigen is unknown. There are no base qualities to consult, and no much larger clone falls within one base.

TCRbeta CDR3 regions were amplified from genomic DNA by means of the immunoSEQ Assay, a bias-controlled multiplex PCR. Per the authors' processing: Nucleated cell counts per sample were estimated from amplification of reference gene primers within the assay. To quantify the absolute abundance of each unique TCRbeta CDR3 rearrangement, sequence reads were collapsed and filtered. For each sample, productive Simpson clonality was calculated by taking the square root of Simpson's diversity index across productive rearrangements. TCRdb limited this immuneACCESS table to in-frame rearrangements with V and J called. A share of clones is missing; checked studies link under half to unresolved V genes, and the rest is unexplained. V and J calls and clone size are given by that table; D and trimming were obtained from the DNA. Here the sample has about 72,000 clones; roughly nine tenths occur a single time. In total, the top ten clones hold approximately 9% of the sample.

Results and caveats for the whole study, not just this receptor: How much clinical and demographic metadata was included differed by source and by participant, and the metadata was provided uncurated.

Whole blood was collected in K2EDTA tubes by collaborating institutions according to the institutions' own protocols. For TCRbeta analysis, collaborator samples were shipped as frozen whole blood, as isolated PBMCs, or as DNA extracted from either sample type. The CDR3 has 15 amino acids, counting the end cysteine and phenylalanine. Just CDR3 DNA is preserved here, 45 bases in frame from base 1. CDR1 and CDR2 were assigned from the germline V gene as SNHLY and FYNNEI. V gives up 1 base and J gives up 5 bases, and the segment between their germline ends measures 12 bases. The V gene is TRBV2 and the J gene is TRBJ1-3, and possibly TRBD1, on 6 matching bases. Sequenced sample: peripheral blood. This receptor was obtained from a human donor in a cohort sampled during active COVID-19. The nucleotide sequence reads TGTGCCAGCAGTGAAGGGACAGTCCGTAGAAACACCATATATTTT. The encoded protein is CASSEGTVRRNTIYF.